This record concerns one T cell receptor (beta chain) sequence. This sample is part of a study of blood T cell repertoires in COVID-19. Germline assignment: CDR1 SQVTM and CDR2 ANQGSEA. The V segment lost 4 bases and the J segment 1 base; nucleotides outside the gene matches: 4. The CDR3 has 15 residues. The repertoire was sequenced with immunoSEQ multiplex PCR; TCRdb's copy has only in-frame clones and lacks some. This sample has 490,000 or so clones, with approximately 86% found just once. Everyone who took part was roughly 18 to 89 years old, and they came from 20 to 25 US areas. This TCR came from a woman aged 60 to 75 who had recovered from COVID-19. Input material: PBMCs or T cells enriched from blood (not recorded which). The V gene is TRBV29-1, the J gene TRBJ1-2; 12 positions match TRBD1. The chain's CDR3 is CSVAGQGASNYGYTF. CDR3 sequence (DNA): TGCAGCGTTGCGGGACAGGGGGCGAGTAACTATGGCTACACCTTC.